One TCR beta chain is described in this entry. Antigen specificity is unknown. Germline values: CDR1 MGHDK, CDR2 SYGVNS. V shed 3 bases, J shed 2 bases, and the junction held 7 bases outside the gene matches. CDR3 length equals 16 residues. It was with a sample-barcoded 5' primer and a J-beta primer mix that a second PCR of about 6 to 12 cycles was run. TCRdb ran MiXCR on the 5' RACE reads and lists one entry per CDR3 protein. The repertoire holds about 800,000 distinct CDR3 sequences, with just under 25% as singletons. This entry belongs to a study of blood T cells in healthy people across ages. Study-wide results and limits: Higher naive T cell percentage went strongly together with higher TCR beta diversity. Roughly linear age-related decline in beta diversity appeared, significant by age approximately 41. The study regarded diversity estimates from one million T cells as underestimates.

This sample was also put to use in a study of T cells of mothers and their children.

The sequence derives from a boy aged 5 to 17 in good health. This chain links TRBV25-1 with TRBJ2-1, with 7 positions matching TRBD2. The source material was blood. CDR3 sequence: CASSDDPGLTYNEQFF. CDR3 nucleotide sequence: TGTGCCAGCAGTGATGACCCGGGACTAACCTACAATGAGCAGTTCTTC.